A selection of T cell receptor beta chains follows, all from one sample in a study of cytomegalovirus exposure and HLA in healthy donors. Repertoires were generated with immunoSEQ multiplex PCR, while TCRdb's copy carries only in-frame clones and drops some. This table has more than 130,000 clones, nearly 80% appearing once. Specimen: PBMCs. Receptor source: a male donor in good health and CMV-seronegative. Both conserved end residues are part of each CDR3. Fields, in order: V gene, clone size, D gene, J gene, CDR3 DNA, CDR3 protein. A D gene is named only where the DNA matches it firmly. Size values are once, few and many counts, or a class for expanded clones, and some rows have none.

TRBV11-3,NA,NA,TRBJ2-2,TGTGCCAGCAGCTGGGGAAGGGGGTTGACGAACACCGGGGAGCTGTTTTTT,CASSWGRGLTNTGELFF
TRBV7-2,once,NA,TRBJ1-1,TGTGCCAGCAGCACAGGACCGACGAACACTGAAGCTTTCTTT,CASSTGPTNTEAFF
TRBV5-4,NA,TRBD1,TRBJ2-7,TGTGCCAGCAGCCGACAGGGCCTTAGGGAGCAGTACTTC,CASSRQGLREQYF
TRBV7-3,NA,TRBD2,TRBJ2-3,TGTGCCAGCAGCTTACAGCGCGGGGGGCGAGATACGCAGTATTTT,CASSLQRGGRDTQYF
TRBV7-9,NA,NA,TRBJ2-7,TGTGCCAGCAGCTTGCCCGGGACCTACGAGCAGTACTTC,CASSLPGTYEQYF
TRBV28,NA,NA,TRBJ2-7,TGTGCCAGCAGTTTATTGTCCAGGGGCACCTACGAGCAGTACTTC,CASSLLSRGTYEQYF
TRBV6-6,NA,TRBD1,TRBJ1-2,TGTGCCAGCAGTCAGGACAGGGGTAGCTATGGCTACACCTTC,CASSQDRGSYGYTF
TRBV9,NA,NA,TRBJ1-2,TGTGCCAGCAGCGTCCAGGGATTATCTAACTATGGCTACACCTTC,CASSVQGLSNYGYTF
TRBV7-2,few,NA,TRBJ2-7,TGTGCCAGCAGCCCCCGTCGGGGGTTCGACGAGCAGTACTTC,CASSPRRGFDEQYF
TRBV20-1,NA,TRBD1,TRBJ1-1,TGCAGTGCTGACAGGGCCCCTGAAGCTTTCTTT,CSADRAPEAFF
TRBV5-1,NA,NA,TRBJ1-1,TGCGCCAGCAGCTTGGGTGGTCGGGCTGAAGCTTTCTTT,CASSLGGRAEAFF
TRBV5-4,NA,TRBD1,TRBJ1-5,TGTGCCAGCATTGTCTTAAGGACAGGGGAAAGTCAGCCCCAGCATTTT,CASIVLRTGESQPQHF
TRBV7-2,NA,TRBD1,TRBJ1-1,TGTGCCAGCAGCCAGGGACAGGGGACCACTGAAGCTTTCTTT,CASSQGQGTTEAFF
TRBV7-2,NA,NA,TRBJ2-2,TGTGCCAGCAGCTTAGTGGCAGGTCCCGGGGAGCTGTTTTTT,CASSLVAGPGELFF
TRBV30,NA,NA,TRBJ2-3,TGTGCCTGGGGCTTAGATACGCAGTATTTT,CAWGLDTQYF
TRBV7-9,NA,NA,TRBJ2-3,TGTGCCAGCAGCCTCCATACCGGGACTTACACAGATACGCAGTATTTT,CASSLHTGTYTDTQYF
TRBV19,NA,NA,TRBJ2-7,TGTGCCAGTAGTGCCCAACGGGACACCTCCTACGAGCAGTACTTC,CASSAQRDTSYEQYF
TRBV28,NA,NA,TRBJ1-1,TGTGCCAGCACCCGGGGGGTTGGCACTGAAGCTTTCTTT,CASTRGVGTEAFF
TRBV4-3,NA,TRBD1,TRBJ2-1,TGCGCCAGCAGCCAAGATGGGGGACAGGGGGCGACTGAGCAGTTCTTC,CASSQDGGQGATEQFF
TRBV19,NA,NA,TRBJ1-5,TGTGCCAGTAGTGCTTTCGGGGGGGGGAATCAGCCCCAGCATTTT,CASSAFGGGNQPQHF
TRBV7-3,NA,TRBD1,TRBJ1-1,TGTGCCAGCAGCTCCGGACAGGGCACTGAAGCTTTCTTT,CASSSGQGTEAFF
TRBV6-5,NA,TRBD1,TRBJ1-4,TGTGCCAGCAGTTACTCAGGGGGCATGAGTTGGGAAAAACTGTTTTTT,CASSYSGGMSWEKLFF
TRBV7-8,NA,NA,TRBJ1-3,TGTGCCAGCAGCCAGGGTCTCGGAAACACCATATATTTT,CASSQGLGNTIYF
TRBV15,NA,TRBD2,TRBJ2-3,TGTGCCACCAGCAGACAGTCGGAGCGGGGGCCGGGGAATTTT,CATSRQSERGPGNF
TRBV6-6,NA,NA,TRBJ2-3,TGTGCCAGCAGTTACCCCTCGACAGTCGTAGATACGCAGTATTTT,CASSYPSTVVDTQYF
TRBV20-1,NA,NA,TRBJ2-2,TGCAGTGTTCTAGGTGCCGGGGAGCTGTTTTTT,CSVLGAGELFF
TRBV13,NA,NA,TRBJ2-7,TGTGCCAGCAGTATCAGCGGCTACGAGCAGTACTTC,CASSISGYEQYF
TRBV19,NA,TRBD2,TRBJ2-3,TGTGCCAGTAACGCAAGGCTAGCGGGGGGCCAGAGCACAGATACGCAGTATTTT,CASNARLAGGQSTDTQYF
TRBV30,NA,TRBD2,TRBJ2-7,TGTGCCTGGAGTGTAACGGCTAGCGGGGGGCCTCACGAGCAGTACTTC,CAWSVTASGGPHEQYF
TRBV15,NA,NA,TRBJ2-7,TGTGCCACCAGCGGCAGGTTGGTTAGGTTCTCCGAGCAGTACTTC,CATSGRLVRFSEQYF
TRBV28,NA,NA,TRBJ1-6,TGTGCCAGCAGTAGGACCGACAGCTTTGGGTCACCCCTCCACTTT,CASSRTDSFGSPLHF
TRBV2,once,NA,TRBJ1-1,TGTGCCAGCAGTTGGAGCATGAACACTGAAGCTTTCTTT,CASSWSMNTEAFF
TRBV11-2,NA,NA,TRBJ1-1,TGTGCCAGCAGCTTAGTCAGGTCCGCTGAAGCTTTCTTT,CASSLVRSAEAFF
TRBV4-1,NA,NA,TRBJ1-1,TGCGCCAGCAGCCAAGATATCGCAGGGCAGAACACTGAAGCTTTCTTT,CASSQDIAGQNTEAFF
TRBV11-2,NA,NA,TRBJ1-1,TGTGCCAGCAGCTCTCCTAACTTACGAGGGGAAGCTTTCTTT,CASSSPNLRGEAFF
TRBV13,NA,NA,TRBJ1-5,TGTGCCAGCAGCTTACGTAATCAGCCCCAGCATTTT,CASSLRNQPQHF
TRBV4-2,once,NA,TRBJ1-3,TGTGCCAGCAGCCAAGATCCAGCAGGGATATCGTCCGGAAACACCATATATTTT,CASSQDPAGISSGNTIYF
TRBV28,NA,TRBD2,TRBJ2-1,TGTGCCAGCAGGGGGACTAGCGGGGGTAATGAGCAGTTCTTC,CASRGTSGGNEQFF
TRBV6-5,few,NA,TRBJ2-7,TGTGCCAGCAGCTACAGGGGACTCCGTTACGAGCAGTACTTC,CASSYRGLRYEQYF
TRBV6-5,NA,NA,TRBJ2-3,TGTGCCAGCAGTAGCATTATTAATACGCAGTATTTT,CASSSIINTQYF
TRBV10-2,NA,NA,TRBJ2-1,TGCGCCAGCAGTGAGTCGTGGAGGGTGAATGAGCAGTTCTTC,CASSESWRVNEQFF
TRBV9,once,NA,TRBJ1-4,TGTGCCAGCAGCATGGGGGGGGCAGGGCTTGAAAAACTGTTTTTT,CASSMGGAGLEKLFF
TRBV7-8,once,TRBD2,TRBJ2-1,TGTGCCAGCAGCCCCGGGGGGTGGCGGGCGGGCAATGAGCAGTTCTTC,CASSPGGWRAGNEQFF
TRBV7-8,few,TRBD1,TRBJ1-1,TGTGCCAGCAGCGGTGACAGGGGCCTCGGAACTGAAGCTTTCTTT,CASSGDRGLGTEAFF
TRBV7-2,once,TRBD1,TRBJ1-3,TGTGCCAGCAGCCCAGGGGGGCTGGGAAACACCATATATTTT,CASSPGGLGNTIYF
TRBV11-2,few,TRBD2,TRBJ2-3,TGTGCCAGCAGCCTTAGGGCTAGCGGAAGCCCTAGCACAGATACGCAGTATTTT,CASSLRASGSPSTDTQYF
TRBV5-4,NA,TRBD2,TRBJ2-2,TGTGCCAGCAGCTTGGGGGGAGCGGGGGGCTGGACCGGGGAGCTGTTTTTT,CASSLGGAGGWTGELFF
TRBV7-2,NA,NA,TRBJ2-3,TGTGCCAGCAGACCGAGGGCGAGCACAGATACGCAGTATTTT,CASRPRASTDTQYF
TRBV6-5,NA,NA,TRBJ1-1,TGTGCCAGCAGTTATTTGATTGGAGGTGCGACTGAAGCTTTCTTT,CASSYLIGGATEAFF
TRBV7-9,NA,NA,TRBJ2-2,TGTGCCAGCAGCTCCTATCTACTTGTTACCGGGGAGCTGTTTTTT,CASSSYLLVTGELFF